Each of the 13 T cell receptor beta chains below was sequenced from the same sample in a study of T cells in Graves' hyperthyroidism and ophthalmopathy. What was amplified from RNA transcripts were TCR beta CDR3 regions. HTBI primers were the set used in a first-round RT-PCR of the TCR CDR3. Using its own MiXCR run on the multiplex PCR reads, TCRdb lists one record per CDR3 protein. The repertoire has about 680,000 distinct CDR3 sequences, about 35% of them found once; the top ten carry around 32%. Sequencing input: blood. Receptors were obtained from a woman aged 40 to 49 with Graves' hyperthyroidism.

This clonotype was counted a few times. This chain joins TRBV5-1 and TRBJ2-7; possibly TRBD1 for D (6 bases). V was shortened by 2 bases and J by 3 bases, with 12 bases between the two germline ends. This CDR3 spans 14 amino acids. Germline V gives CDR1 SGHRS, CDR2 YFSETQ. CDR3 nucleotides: TGCGCCAGCAGCTTCGACAGGCCGTTCTACGAGCAGTACTTC. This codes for CASSFDRPFYEQYF.

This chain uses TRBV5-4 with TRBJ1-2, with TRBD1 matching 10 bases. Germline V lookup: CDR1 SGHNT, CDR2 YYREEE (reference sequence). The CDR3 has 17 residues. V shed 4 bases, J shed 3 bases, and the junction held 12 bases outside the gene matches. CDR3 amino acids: CASSGGTGVDRDYGYTF. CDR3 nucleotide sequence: TGTGCCAGCAGCGGTGGGACAGGGGTGGATCGGGACTATGGCTACACCTTC.

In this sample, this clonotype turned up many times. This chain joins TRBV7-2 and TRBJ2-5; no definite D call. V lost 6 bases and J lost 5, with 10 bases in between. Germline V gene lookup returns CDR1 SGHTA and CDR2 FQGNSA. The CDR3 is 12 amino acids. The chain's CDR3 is CASSLYGETQYF. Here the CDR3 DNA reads TGTGCCAGCAGTTTGTACGGCGAGACCCAGTACTTC.

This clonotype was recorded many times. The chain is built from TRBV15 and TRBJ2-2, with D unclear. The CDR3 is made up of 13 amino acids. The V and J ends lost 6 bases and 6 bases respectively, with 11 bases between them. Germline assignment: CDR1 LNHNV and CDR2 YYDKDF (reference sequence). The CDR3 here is CATSPVSPGELFF. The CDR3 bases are TGTGCCACCAGTCCTGTTTCGCCCGGGGAGCTGTTTTTT.

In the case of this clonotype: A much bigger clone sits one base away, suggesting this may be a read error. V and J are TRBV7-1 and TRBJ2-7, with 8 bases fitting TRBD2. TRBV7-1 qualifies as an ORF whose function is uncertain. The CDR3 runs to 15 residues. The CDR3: CASSSSGGSSCEQYF. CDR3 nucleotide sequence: TGTGCCAGCAGCTCTTCGGGGGGGAGCTCCTGCGAGCAGTACTTC.

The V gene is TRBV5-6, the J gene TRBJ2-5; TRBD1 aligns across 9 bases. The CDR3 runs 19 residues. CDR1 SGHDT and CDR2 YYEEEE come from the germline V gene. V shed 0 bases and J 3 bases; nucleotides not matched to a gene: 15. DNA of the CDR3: TGTGCCAGCAGCTTGGTGGGGCGGGACAGGGTCTTTTTCGAAGAGACCCAGTACTTC. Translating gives CASSLVGRDRVFFEETQYF.

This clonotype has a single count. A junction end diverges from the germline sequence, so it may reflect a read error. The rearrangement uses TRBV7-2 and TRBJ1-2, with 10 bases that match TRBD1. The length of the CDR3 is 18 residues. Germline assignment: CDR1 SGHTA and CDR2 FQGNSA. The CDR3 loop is CASSHPYYRDRGLGGYTF. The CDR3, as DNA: TGCGCCAGCAGCCATCCTTATTACCGGGACAGGGGCCTCGGGGGCTACACCTTC.

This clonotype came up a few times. In DNA form, the CDR3 reads TGTGCCAGCAGGGAGACCTCTGGAAACACCATATATTTT. It is translated as CASRETSGNTIYF. The chain carries TRBV6-1 and TRBJ1-3; no definite D call. The CDR3 spans 13 residues. Germline loops: CDR1 MNHNS, CDR2 SASEGT. The V end lost 6 bases, the J end lost 0 bases, and 6 bases lay between the germline ends.

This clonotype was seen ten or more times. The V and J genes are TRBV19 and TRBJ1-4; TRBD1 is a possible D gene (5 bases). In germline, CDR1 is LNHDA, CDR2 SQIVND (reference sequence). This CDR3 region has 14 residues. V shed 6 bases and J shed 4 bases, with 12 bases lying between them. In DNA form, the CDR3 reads TGTGCCAGTAGACCGGGACGGTTTAATGAAAAACTGTTTTTT. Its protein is CASRPGRFNEKLFF. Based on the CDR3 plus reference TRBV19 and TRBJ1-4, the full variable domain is DGGITQSPKYLFRKEGQNVTLSCEQNLNHDAMYWYRQDPGQGLRLIYYSQIVNDFQKGDIAEGYSVSREKKESFPLTVTSAQKNPTAFYLCASRPGRFNEKLFFGSGTQLSVL.

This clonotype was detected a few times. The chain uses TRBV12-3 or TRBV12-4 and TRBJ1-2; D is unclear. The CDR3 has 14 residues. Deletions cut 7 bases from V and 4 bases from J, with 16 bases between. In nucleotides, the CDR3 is TGTGCCAGCACCCACCCGGCCCTCGGCTATGGCTACACCTTC. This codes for CASTHPALGYGYTF.

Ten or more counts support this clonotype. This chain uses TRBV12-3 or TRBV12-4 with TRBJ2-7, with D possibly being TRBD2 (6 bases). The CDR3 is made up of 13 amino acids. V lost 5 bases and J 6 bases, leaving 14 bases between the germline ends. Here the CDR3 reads CASSVTVGGEQYF. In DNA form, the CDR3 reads TGTGCCAGCAGTGTTACCGTCGGGGGCGAGCAGTACTTC.

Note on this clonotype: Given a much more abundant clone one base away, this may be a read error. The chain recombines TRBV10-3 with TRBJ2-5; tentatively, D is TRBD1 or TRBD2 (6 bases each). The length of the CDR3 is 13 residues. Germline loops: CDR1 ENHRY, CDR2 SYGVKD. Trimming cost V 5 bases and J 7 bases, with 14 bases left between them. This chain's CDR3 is CAISWKGGGTQYF. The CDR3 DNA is TGTGCCATCAGTTGGAAGGGGGGAGGGACCCAGTACTTC.

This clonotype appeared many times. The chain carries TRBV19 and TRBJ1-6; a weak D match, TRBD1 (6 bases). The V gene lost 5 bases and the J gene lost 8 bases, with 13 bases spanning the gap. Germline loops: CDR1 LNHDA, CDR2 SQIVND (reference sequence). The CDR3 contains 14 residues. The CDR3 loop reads CASSWAGDYSPLHF. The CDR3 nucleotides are TGTGCCAGTAGTTGGGCAGGGGATTATTCACCCCTCCACTTT.